These T cell receptor beta chains were read from a single sample in a study of T cell responses to AZD1222 COVID-19 vaccine. The method was immunoSEQ multiplex PCR; TCRdb's version includes in-frame clones alone and lacks a portion of them. There are 180,000 or so clones in the sample; 90% to 95% occur only once, and about 1.8% lies in the top ten. The material sequenced was peripheral blood, taken 28 days after the second AZD1222 dose. The receptors stem from an adult who received the AZD1222 COVID-19 vaccine. CDR3s include the opening cysteine and the closing phenylalanine or tryptophan. Each record gives: V gene, J gene, D gene, clone size, CDR3 protein, CDR3 DNA. The D gene is left open where the match is weak. For some rows the clone size is stated as once, few or many, or as a class when expanded; others skip it.

TRBV7-9	TRBJ1-3	TRBD1	-	CASRSAPGQGENTIYF	TGTGCCAGCAGATCCGCCCCGGGACAGGGAGAAAACACCATATATTTT
TRBV5-6	TRBJ1-1	-	-	CASSLVRAYTEAFF	TGTGCCAGCAGCTTGGTCCGGGCCTACACTGAAGCTTTCTTT
TRBV7-9	TRBJ1-5	-	-	CASSQTGNQPQHF	TGTGCCAGCAGCCAGACAGGTAATCAGCCCCAGCATTTT
TRBV25-1	TRBJ2-4	-	once	CASSPTVPNTKNIQYF	TGTGCCAGCAGCCCGACAGTCCCGAATACCAAAAACATTCAGTACTTC
TRBV9	TRBJ2-7	TRBD1	-	CASDRDRGSYEQYF	TGTGCCAGCGACCGGGACAGGGGTTCCTACGAGCAGTACTTC
TRBV3-1/TRBV3-2	TRBJ1-6	-	-	CASSLGQKNSPLHF	TGTGCCAGCAGCCTCGGACAGAAGAATTCACCCCTCCACTTT
TRBV11-2	TRBJ2-1	-	-	CASRVWGRGPNEQFF	TGTGCCAGCAGGGTGTGGGGGCGAGGTCCCAATGAGCAGTTCTTC
TRBV5-5	TRBJ2-2	-	-	CASSPLRGSNTGELFF	TGTGCCAGCAGTCCTCTTAGGGGAAGCAACACCGGGGAGCTGTTTTTT
TRBV5-4	TRBJ1-4	TRBD1	-	CASSYQGAATNEKLFF	TGTGCCAGCAGCTACCAGGGGGCGGCAACTAATGAAAAACTGTTTTTT
TRBV6-5	TRBJ1-2	-	-	CASSYIASPNYGYTF	TGTGCCAGCAGTTACATTGCCTCTCCTAACTATGGCTACACCTTC
TRBV2	TRBJ1-2	-	-	CASGQRTNYGYTF	TGTGCCAGCGGACAGCGTACTAACTATGGCTACACCTTC
TRBV19	TRBJ1-3	-	once	CASTPEKASSGNTIYF	TGTGCCAGTACTCCCGAGAAGGCATCCTCTGGAAACACCATATATTTT
TRBV13	TRBJ1-1	-	-	CASSLPLRRDVYF	TGTGCCAGCAGTCTACCCCTTCGCCGGGACGTATATTTT
TRBV5-1	TRBJ1-2	-	-	CASSLEGNYGYTF	TGCGCCAGCAGCTTGGAGGGGAACTATGGCTACACCTTC
TRBV7-3	TRBJ2-7	-	-	CASSLKGTDCSYEQYF	TGTGCCAGCAGCTTAAAGGGGACGGATTGCTCCTACGAGCAGTACTTC
TRBV4-3	TRBJ1-2	-	-	CASSQDRLGPGGGYGYTF	TGCGCCAGCAGCCAAGATCGGCTCGGGCCCGGAGGGGGTTATGGCTACACCTTC
TRBV5-8	TRBJ2-1	-	few	CASASGTLNNEQFF	TGTGCCAGCGCCTCCGGGACGCTGAACAATGAGCAGTTCTTC
TRBV9	TRBJ2-2	-	-	CASSGGTGELFF	TGTGCCAGCAGCGGGGGAACCGGGGAGCTGTTTTTT
TRBV4-2	TRBJ2-2	-	-	CASSHPESVGDTGELFF	TGTGCCAGCAGCCACCCCGAGAGCGTCGGGGACACCGGGGAGCTGTTTTTT
TRBV6-5	TRBJ2-3	-	-	CASRKDGTDTQYF	TGTGCCAGCAGGAAGGACGGGACAGATACGCAGTATTTT
TRBV14	TRBJ1-2	-	-	CASSHGLPGRGASYGYTF	TGTGCCAGCAGCCACGGACTGCCCGGTCGGGGCGCGAGCTATGGCTACACCTTC
TRBV6-2/TRBV6-3	TRBJ1-1	TRBD1	once	CASSFTGALTEAFF	TGTGCCAGCAGCTTCACAGGGGCCCTCACTGAAGCTTTCTTT
TRBV5-1	TRBJ1-4	-	-	CASSLQGIGVEKLFF	TGCGCCAGCAGCTTACAGGGAATAGGAGTTGAAAAACTGTTTTTT
TRBV7-9	TRBJ2-5	-	-	CASSPTTGEETQYF	TGTGCCAGCAGCCCTACGACAGGAGAAGAGACCCAGTACTTC
TRBV3-1/TRBV3-2	TRBJ1-1	TRBD1	-	CASSQAGGNTEAFF	TGTGCCAGCAGCCAGGCAGGGGGAAACACTGAAGCTTTCTTT
TRBV5-1	TRBJ1-1	-	few	CARPWGDTEAFF	TGCGCCAGACCGTGGGGGGACACTGAAGCTTTCTTT
TRBV6-2/TRBV6-3	TRBJ1-5	TRBD1	-	CASSTPGGTGISYSNQPQHF	TGTGCCAGCAGTACTCCGGGCGGGACAGGTATATCGTATAGCAATCAGCCCCAGCATTTT
TRBV5-1	TRBJ2-3	TRBD1	-	CASSLGTGTDTQYF	TGCGCCAGCAGCTTAGGGACAGGAACAGATACGCAGTATTTT